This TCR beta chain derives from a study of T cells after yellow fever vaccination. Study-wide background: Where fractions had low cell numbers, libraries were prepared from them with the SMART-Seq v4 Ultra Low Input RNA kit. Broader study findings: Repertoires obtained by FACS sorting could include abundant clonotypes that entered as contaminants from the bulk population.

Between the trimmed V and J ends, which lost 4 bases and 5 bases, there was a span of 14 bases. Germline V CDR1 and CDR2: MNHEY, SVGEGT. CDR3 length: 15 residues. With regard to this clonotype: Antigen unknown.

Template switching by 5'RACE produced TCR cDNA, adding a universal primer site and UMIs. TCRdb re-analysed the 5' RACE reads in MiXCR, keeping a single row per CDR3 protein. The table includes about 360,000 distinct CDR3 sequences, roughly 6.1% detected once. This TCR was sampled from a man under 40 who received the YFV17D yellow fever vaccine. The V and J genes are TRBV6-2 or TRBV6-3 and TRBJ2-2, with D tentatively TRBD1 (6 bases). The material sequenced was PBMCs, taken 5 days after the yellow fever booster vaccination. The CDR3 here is CASSWGRARTGELFF. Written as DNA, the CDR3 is TGTGCCAGCAGTTGGGGGCGAGCCAGGACCGGGGAGCTGTTTTTT.